Listed below are T cell receptor beta chains from one sample, sequenced in a study of blood T cell repertoires in COVID-19. The table came from immunoSEQ multiplex PCR; TCRdb's copy has only in-frame clones and leaves some out. The profile covers 200,000 to 250,000 clones, with about 82% appearing a single time and about 12% taken by the ten largest. The sequenced sample was peripheral blood. These receptor sequences come from a man older than 75 with acute or convalescent COVID-19. CDR3s include the opening cysteine and the closing phenylalanine or tryptophan. D genes are given only for firm matches. Size is omitted from some rows. Given values are once, few, many or a class for expanded clones.

d_gene	v_gene	abundance	j_gene	len	CDR3nt	CDR3aa
.	TRBV7-2	.	TRBJ1-3	15	TGTGCCAGCAGCTTAGATTGGCAGCTGGAGAACACCATATATTTT	CASSLDWQLENTIYF
.	TRBV28	.	TRBJ1-4	16	TGTGCCAGCAGTGTGTTTAGCTTTGCAACTAATGAAAAACTGTTTTTT	CASSVFSFATNEKLFF
.	TRBV3-1/TRBV3-2	.	TRBJ1-2	13	TGTGCCAGCAGCCAAGTGGCCGACTATGGCTACACCTTC	CASSQVADYGYTF
.	TRBV6-5	.	TRBJ1-1	13	TGTGCCAGCAGTTACTCTCAAGAAACAGAAGCTTTCTTT	CASSYSQETEAFF
TRBD1	TRBV18	once	TRBJ1-1	14	TGTGCCAGCTCACGGGACAGCCTGAACACTGAAGCTTTCTTT	CASSRDSLNTEAFF
.	TRBV6-1	.	TRBJ1-3	14	TGTGCCAGCAGTGAAGGTTTTTATGTAAACACCATATATTTT	CASSEGFYVNTIYF
TRBD2	TRBV5-6	.	TRBJ2-1	15	TGTGCCAGCAGCCGTTGGGGGACTAGCGGTACAGAGCAGTTCTTC	CASSRWGTSGTEQFF
.	TRBV24-1	.	TRBJ1-2	16	TGTGCCACCAGTGACTGGACCCCGGGGAAAGGCTATGGCTACACCTTC	CATSDWTPGKGYGYTF
.	TRBV7-2	.	TRBJ1-2	14	TGTGCCAGCAGCTTAGGCGACTTTCGGGGGGGCTACACCTTC	CASSLGDFRGGYTF
.	TRBV6-5	.	TRBJ1-1	15	TGTGCCAGCAGTTACCCCCTTCAGGGATTGGGTGAAGCTTTCTTT	CASSYPLQGLGEAFF
.	TRBV5-8	.	TRBJ1-4	15	TGTGCCAGCAGCCTGGAGGGACTGAATAATGAAAAACTGTTTTTT	CASSLEGLNNEKLFF
.	TRBV10-1	.	TRBJ1-6	14	TGCGCCAGCTCTACGGGGGGGTTGATATCACCCCTCCACTTT	CASSTGGLISPLHF
TRBD1	TRBV2	.	TRBJ1-2	16	TGTGCCAGCAGTGGGACAGGGGCAGGGGACAACTATGGCTACACCTTC	CASSGTGAGDNYGYTF
.	TRBV19	once	TRBJ1-6	14	TGTGCCAGTAGTACCGGACAGTATTCTTCACCCCTCCACTTT	CASSTGQYSSPLHF
.	TRBV19	.	TRBJ1-1	15	TGTGCCAGTAGTTACCCCGGGGGGGCAGACACTGAAGCTTTCTTT	CASSYPGGADTEAFF
.	TRBV28	.	TRBJ1-5	15	TGTGCCAGCAGTAAGGACAGCCCCGGCAATCAGCCCCAGCATTTT	CASSKDSPGNQPQHF
.	TRBV7-2	.	TRBJ2-1	13	TGTGCCAGCAGCTTAGTGGCGGGTAATGAGCAGTTCTTC	CASSLVAGNEQFF
.	TRBV28	.	TRBJ1-5	15	TGTGCCAGCAGAACCCCTCAGGGCGGCAATCAGCCCCAGCATTTT	CASRTPQGGNQPQHF
.	TRBV15	.	TRBJ1-1	15	TGTGCCACCAGGCTTTCGCTTACAGGGAACACTGAAGCTTTCTTT	CATRLSLTGNTEAFF
TRBD1	TRBV11-3	.	TRBJ1-1	15	TGTGCCAGCAGCTTAGGGGGGACAGGGAACACTGAAGCTTTCTTT	CASSLGGTGNTEAFF
.	TRBV5-1	.	TRBJ2-6	14	TGCGCCAGCAGCTTGGCCGTAGGGGCCAACGTCCTGACTTTC	CASSLAVGANVLTF
TRBD1	TRBV7-9	.	TRBJ1-4	14	TGTGCCAGCAGCTTCAGGACAGGGAATGAAAAACTGTTTTTT	CASSFRTGNEKLFF
TRBD1	TRBV15	.	TRBJ2-7	13	TGTGCCACCAGCAGAGGAAAGGAGACAGGGTTTTACTTC	CATSRGKETGFYF
.	TRBV18	.	TRBJ1-3	15	TGTGCCAGCTCACCAATCGAAAGGGAGAGAAACACCATATATTTT	CASSPIERERNTIYF
.	TRBV18	.	TRBJ1-4	15	TGTGCCAGCTCACCCTACCAGGTGGCTAATGAAAAACTGTTTTTT	CASSPYQVANEKLFF
TRBD1	TRBV28	.	TRBJ2-7	14	TGTGCCAGCAGATCCGGGACAGCTACCTACGAGCAGTACTTC	CASRSGTATYEQYF
TRBD2	TRBV5-1	.	TRBJ2-3	16	TGCGCCAGCAGCCTACGGGCTAGCGGGGGGCGAGATACGCAGTATTTT	CASSLRASGGRDTQYF
TRBD2	TRBV5-1	.	TRBJ2-3	15	TGCGCCAGCAGCTTACTAGCGGGGGGCACAGATACGCAGTATTTT	CASSLLAGGTDTQYF
.	TRBV3-1/TRBV3-2	.	TRBJ1-2	14	TGTGCCAGCAGCGCCCGGACAACTCTCTATGGCTACACCTTC	CASSARTTLYGYTF
.	TRBV4-1	.	TRBJ1-2	15	TGCGCCAGCAGCGCGGGGGCACAGGGCCTCTATGGCTACACCTTC	CASSAGAQGLYGYTF
TRBD2	TRBV28	.	TRBJ2-2	16	TGTGCCAGCAGTTTAATGCTAGCGGGAGTTCACGGGGAGCTGTTTTTT	CASSLMLAGVHGELFF
.	TRBV27	.	TRBJ2-1	16	TGTGCCAGCAACCCCGAAGCGACGAGCTCCTACAATGAGCAGTTCTTC	CASNPEATSSYNEQFF
TRBD1	TRBV27	.	TRBJ1-1	12	TGTGCCAGCAGTTACGGACAGGGGGCAGCTTTCTTT	CASSYGQGAAFF
TRBD2	TRBV28	.	TRBJ2-1	15	TGTGCCAGCAGCCGACTAGCGGGGCAGAACAATGAGCAGTTCTTC	CASSRLAGQNNEQFF
TRBD2	TRBV15	.	TRBJ2-1	15	TGTGCCACCAGCAGAGCCGGGACTACTCTCGATGAGCAGTTCTTC	CATSRAGTTLDEQFF
TRBD1	TRBV27	.	TRBJ1-4	14	TGTGCCAGCAGTTTTGCAGGGGGCGAAGAAAAACTGTTTTTT	CASSFAGGEEKLFF